This TCR beta chain is from a study of T-cell memory formation after mild COVID-19. TCRdb re-analysed the 5' RACE reads in MiXCR, keeping a single row per CDR3 protein. The sample has 120,000 to 150,000 distinct CDR3 sequences, 6% to 7% seen once. This clonotype was detected a few times. The CDR3 has 21 amino acids. Germline trimming cut 1 base from V and 0 bases from J; bases unmatched to any gene: 18. Looked up from germline, CDR1 is SGHVS and CDR2 is FQNEAQ. The chain links TRBV7-8 to TRBJ2-3; 8 bases match TRBD2. The TCR sequence derives from an adult woman who had mild COVID-19 (a few samples of this study predate the infection). Cell type and time point are not known. Sequenced material: PBMCs or a T cell subset sorted from them (not recorded which). The CDR3 spells CASSLGKGLGGLSRSTDTQYF. The CDR3 nucleotides are TGTGCCAGCAGCTTAGGCAAGGGACTAGGGGGACTCTCGCGGAGCACAGATACGCAGTATTTT.